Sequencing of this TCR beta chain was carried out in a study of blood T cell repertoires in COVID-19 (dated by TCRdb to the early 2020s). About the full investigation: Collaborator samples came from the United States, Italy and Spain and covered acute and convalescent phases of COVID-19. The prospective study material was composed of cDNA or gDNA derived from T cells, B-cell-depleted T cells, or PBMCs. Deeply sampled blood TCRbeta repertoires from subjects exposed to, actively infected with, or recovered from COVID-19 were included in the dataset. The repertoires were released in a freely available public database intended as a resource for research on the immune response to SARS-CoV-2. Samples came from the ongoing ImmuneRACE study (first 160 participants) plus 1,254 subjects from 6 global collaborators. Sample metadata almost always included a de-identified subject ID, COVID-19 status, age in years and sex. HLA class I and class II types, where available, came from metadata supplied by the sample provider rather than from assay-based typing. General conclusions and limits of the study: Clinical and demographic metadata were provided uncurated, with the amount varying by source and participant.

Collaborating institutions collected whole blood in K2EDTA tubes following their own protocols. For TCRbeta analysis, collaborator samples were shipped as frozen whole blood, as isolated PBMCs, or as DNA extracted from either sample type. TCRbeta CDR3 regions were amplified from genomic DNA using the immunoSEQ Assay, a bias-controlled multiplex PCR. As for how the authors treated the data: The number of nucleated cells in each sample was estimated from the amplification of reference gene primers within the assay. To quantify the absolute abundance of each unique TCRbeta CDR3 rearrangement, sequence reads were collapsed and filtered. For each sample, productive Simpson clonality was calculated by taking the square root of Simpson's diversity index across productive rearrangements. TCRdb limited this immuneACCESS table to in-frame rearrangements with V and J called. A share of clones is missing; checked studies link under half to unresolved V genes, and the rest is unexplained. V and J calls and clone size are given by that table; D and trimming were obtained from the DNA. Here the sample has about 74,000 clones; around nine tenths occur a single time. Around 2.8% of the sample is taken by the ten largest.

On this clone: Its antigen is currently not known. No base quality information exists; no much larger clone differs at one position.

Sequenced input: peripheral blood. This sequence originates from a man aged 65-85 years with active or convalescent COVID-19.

The bases read TGTGCCAGCAGCTTGGGCACAGGGGATACCAATCAGCCCCAGCATTTT. Its product reads: CASSLGTGDTNQPQHF. The V gene is TRBV7-9 and the J gene is TRBJ1-5; 7 middle bases align to TRBD1. According to the germline V gene (reference sequence), CDR1 reads SEHNR and CDR2 reads FQNEAQ. The cysteine opens and the phenylalanine closes a CDR3 of 16 amino acids. CDR3 DNA is the only sequence kept; it has 48 bases, read in frame from the first base. Trimming removed 3 bases from V and 3 bases from J; the gene matches leave 8 bases unexplained.